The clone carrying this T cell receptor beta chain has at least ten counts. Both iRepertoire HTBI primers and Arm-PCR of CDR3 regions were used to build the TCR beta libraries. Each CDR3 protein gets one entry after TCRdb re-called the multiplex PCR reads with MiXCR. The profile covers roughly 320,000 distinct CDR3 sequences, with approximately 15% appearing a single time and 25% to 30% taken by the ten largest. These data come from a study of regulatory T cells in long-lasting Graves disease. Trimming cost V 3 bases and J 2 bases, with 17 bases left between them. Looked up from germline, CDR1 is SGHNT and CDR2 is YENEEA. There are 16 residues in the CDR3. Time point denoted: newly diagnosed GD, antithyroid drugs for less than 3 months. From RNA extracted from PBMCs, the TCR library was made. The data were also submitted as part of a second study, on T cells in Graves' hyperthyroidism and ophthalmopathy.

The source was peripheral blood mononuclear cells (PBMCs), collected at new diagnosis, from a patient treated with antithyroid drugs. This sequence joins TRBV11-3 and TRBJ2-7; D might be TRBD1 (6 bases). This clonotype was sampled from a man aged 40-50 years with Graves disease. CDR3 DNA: TGTGCCAGCAGCTTTTTCGAGGGGCAGGGGCCCTACGAGCAGTACTTC. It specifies CASSFFEGQGPYEQYF. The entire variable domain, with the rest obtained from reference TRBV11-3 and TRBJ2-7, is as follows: EAGVVQSPRYKIIEKKQPVAFWCNPISGHNTLYWYLQNLGQGPELLIRYENEEAVDDSQLPKDRFSAERLKGVDSTLKIQPAELGDSAVYLCASSFFEGQGPYEQYFGPGTRLTVT.